This is a list of T cell receptor beta chains from one sample in a study of technical replicates of blood from several donors. The method was immunoSEQ multiplex PCR; TCRdb's version includes in-frame clones alone and lacks a portion of them. The sample gives tens of thousands of clones, 93% of which show up once; approximately 0.27% is in the top ten. Sample: T cells isolated from PBMCs. The receptor source for this set is a human donor in good health. The CDR3 runs from the conserved cysteine through the conserved F or W. D genes are given only for firm matches. Size tells how often a clone was seen (once, few, many) or the class of an expanded clone, and some rows leave it out.

CDR3 length,V gene,D gene,clone size,J gene,CDR3 protein,CDR3 DNA
13,TRBV5-6,.,once,TRBJ2-1,CASSLEEGFGQFF,TGTGCCAGCAGCTTGGAGGAGGGGTTTGGGCAGTTCTTC
15,TRBV11-2,TRBD1,.,TRBJ2-7,CASSATGGLAYEQYF,TGTGCCAGCAGCGCGACAGGGGGTTTGGCCTACGAGCAGTACTTC
12,TRBV5-1,.,once,TRBJ2-3,CASSFERDTQYF,TGCGCCAGCAGCTTTGAGAGGGATACGCAGTATTTT
18,TRBV11-3,TRBD2,.,TRBJ2-5,CASSLGLAGGPSVETQYF,TGTGCCAGCAGCTTAGGACTAGCGGGAGGGCCAAGTGTGGAGACCCAGTACTTC
15,TRBV7-9,TRBD1,.,TRBJ1-5,CASSSGQGLGQPQHF,TGTGCCAGCAGTTCGGGACAGGGATTGGGACAGCCCCAGCATTTT
14,TRBV6-5,.,.,TRBJ1-4,CASSSPGENEKLFF,TGTGCCAGCAGTTCCCCAGGGGAAAATGAAAAACTGTTTTTT
16,TRBV11-3,.,.,TRBJ1-4,CASSSKHREDNEKLFF,TGTGCCAGCAGCTCGAAACACAGGGAAGATAATGAAAAACTGTTTTTT
19,TRBV21-1,.,.,TRBJ2-3,CASSHPSGTSGTYTDTQYF,TGTGCCAGCAGCCACCCCTCCGGGACTAGCGGGACCTACACAGATACGCAGTATTTT
17,TRBV11-2,.,.,TRBJ2-1,CASSLVFGTSSYNEQFF,TGTGCCAGCAGCTTAGTCTTTGGTACTAGCTCCTACAATGAGCAGTTCTTC
10,TRBV2,.,.,TRBJ2-7,CASSLYEQYF,TGTGCCAGCAGTTTATACGAGCAGTACTTC
15,TRBV6-4,TRBD2,.,TRBJ2-1,CASSEAGGSYNEQFF,TGTGCCAGCAGTGAGGCGGGGGGCTCCTACAATGAGCAGTTCTTC
13,TRBV27,TRBD1,.,TRBJ1-2,CASSGQGSYGYTF,TGTGCCAGCAGCGGACAGGGAAGCTATGGCTACACCTTC
15,TRBV7-2,TRBD2,.,TRBJ2-7,CASSRTSGNSYEQYF,TGTGCCAGCAGCAGGACTAGCGGAAACTCCTACGAGCAGTACTTC
12,TRBV29-1,TRBD1,.,TRBJ1-1,CSGTGANTEAFF,TGCAGCGGGACAGGGGCGAACACTGAAGCTTTCTTT
16,TRBV27,TRBD2,.,TRBJ2-3,CASSLQGLAGADTQYF,TGTGCCAGCAGTCTCCAAGGACTAGCGGGAGCAGATACGCAGTATTTT
15,TRBV9,.,.,TRBJ2-1,CASSVHGGLLNEQFF,TGTGCCAGCAGCGTACACGGGGGGCTGCTTAATGAGCAGTTCTTC
18,TRBV7-2,.,.,TRBJ1-4,CASSDLIFRDTTNEKLFF,TGTGCCAGCAGCGACCTAATCTTCCGGGACACGACTAATGAAAAACTGTTTTTT
12,TRBV30,.,.,TRBJ1-4,CAWRDIRGKLFF,TGTGCCTGGAGAGACATCAGAGGGAAACTGTTTTTT
16,TRBV18,.,.,TRBJ1-2,CASSPFSEIHNYGYTF,TGTGCCAGCTCACCATTTTCGGAGATTCATAACTATGGCTACACCTTC
17,TRBV6-1,TRBD1,few,TRBJ1-4,CASSVDRGRGANEKLFF,TGTGCCAGCAGTGTAGACAGGGGGCGGGGAGCTAATGAAAAACTGTTTTTT
14,TRBV29-1,TRBD1,.,TRBJ2-7,CSVPGQGGSYEQYF,TGCAGCGTGCCGGGACAGGGGGGCTCCTACGAGCAGTACTTC
14,TRBV7-9,TRBD2,once,TRBJ2-7,CASSSRGGVYEQYF,TGTGCCAGCAGCTCTCGGGGAGGGGTCTACGAGCAGTACTTC
12,TRBV6-4,.,.,TRBJ1-2,CASSDLRDGYTF,TGTGCCAGCAGTGACCTCAGGGATGGCTACACCTTC
15,TRBV27,.,.,TRBJ1-2,CASSLIRDPSYGYTF,TGTGCCAGCAGTTTAATACGTGACCCTAGCTATGGCTACACCTTC
16,TRBV5-1,.,.,TRBJ2-5,CASSLGQTRRQQTQYF,TGCGCCAGCAGCTTGGGCCAGACGAGGAGGCAACAGACCCAGTACTTC
15,TRBV28,.,.,TRBJ2-7,CASSPGAGRLHEQYF,TGTGCCAGCAGCCCTGGGGCAGGTCGCCTACACGAGCAGTACTTC